One sample yielded the 17 T cell receptor beta chains listed below, sequenced in a study of blood T cell repertoires in COVID-19. Here immunoSEQ multiplex PCR was the method, and the copy in TCRdb shows in-frame clones only, minus some. The repertoire holds approximately 120,000 clones, about four fifths seen once, with around a third in the top ten. The sample consisted of peripheral blood. These receptors were obtained from a man in his forties with active or convalescent COVID-19.

The chain joins TRBV7-6 to TRBJ1-3; maybe TRBD1 (6 bases). Germline V gives CDR1 SGHVS, CDR2 FNYEAQ. This CDR3 contains 17 residues. The V end was cut by 0 bases, the J end by 0 bases, with 12 bases between. The DNA of the CDR3 is TGTGCCAGCAGCTTAGCGGGGCGGGGGCCCTCTGGAAACACCATATATTTT. It codes for CASSLAGRGPSGNTIYF.

The J gene is TRBJ1-4, the V gene TRBV11-2, with TRBD1 matching over 7 bases. The CDR3 runs 15 residues. V shed 6 bases, J shed 6 bases, and the junction held 10 bases outside the gene matches. Germline loops: CDR1 SGHAT, CDR2 FQNNGV. The CDR3 region is CASRSPRDRHEKLFF. CDR3 nucleotides: TGTGCCAGCAGATCCCCCAGGGACAGACATGAAAAACTGTTTTTT. Supplemented by reference TRBV11-2 and TRBJ1-4, the full variable domain reads EAGVAQSPRYKIIEKRQSVAFWCNPISGHATLYWYQQILGQGPKLLIQFQNNGVVDDSQLPKDRFSAERLKGVDSTLKIQPAKLEDSAVYLCASRSPRDRHEKLFFGSGTQLSVL.

The V and J genes are TRBV9 and TRBJ2-7, with D possibly TRBD1 on 6 matching bases. Trimming removed 0 bases at V and 4 bases at J, with 11 bases between. The CDR3 contains 14 residues. Looked up from germline, CDR1 is SGDLS and CDR2 is YYNGEE. The DNA of the CDR3 is TGTGCCAGCAGCGTAGTTCCAGGGGATTACGAGCAGTACTTC. It specifies CASSVVPGDYEQYF.

Only one count was recorded for this clone. The V and J genes are TRBV24-1 and TRBJ2-1, with 9 bases matching TRBD1. The CDR3 has 12 residues. Germline-derived CDR1 and CDR2 are KGHDR and SFDVKD. With V trimmed by 7 bases and J by 6 bases, 0 bases remained unmatched. The CDR3 coding sequence is TGTGCCACCAGGGGACAGGGCAATGAGCAGTTCTTC. Translating gives CATRGQGNEQFF.

This clone was observed a few times. The chain has TRBV19 and TRBJ1-1; D is uncertain. The germline V gene has CDR1 LNHDA and CDR2 SQIVND (reference sequence). Trimming cost V 5 bases and J 2 bases, with 12 bases left between them. This CDR3 spans 14 amino acids. CDR3 protein: CASSAHGPNTEAFF. The CDR3 nucleotides read TGTGCCAGTAGTGCACATGGGCCCAACACTGAAGCTTTCTTT.

The rearrangement links TRBV30 to TRBJ1-1, with D perhaps TRBD1 (5 bases). The CDR3 contains 13 residues. Germline lookup yields CDR1 GTSNPN and CDR2 SVGIG (reference sequence). The V end lost 1 base, the J end lost 4 bases, and 10 bases lay between the germline ends. CDR3 region: CAWSGAGGTEAFF. The CDR3 DNA follows: TGTGCCTGGAGTGGGGCCGGGGGCACTGAAGCTTTCTTT.

The J gene is TRBJ2-1, the V gene TRBV13, with D unclear. From germline, CDR1 is PRHDT and CDR2 FYEKMQ (reference sequence). The V and J ends lost 2 bases and 0 bases respectively, with 5 bases between them. The CDR3 loop spans 14 amino acids. CDR3 loop: CASSLTISYNEQFF. DNA for the CDR3: TGTGCCAGCAGCTTAACTATCTCCTACAATGAGCAGTTCTTC.

This clone came up once. The rearrangement joins TRBV15 to TRBJ2-3, with 9 bases that match TRBD2. V was pared by 5 bases and J by 7 bases, with 19 bases of the junction left unmatched. The germline V gene has CDR1 LNHNV and CDR2 YYDKDF (reference sequence). The CDR3 totals 18 residues. In DNA, the CDR3 is TGTGCCACCAGCCGACTCAGAGGAGCGGGGGGCACAGCTAATACGCAGTATTTT. It codes for CATSRLRGAGGTANTQYF.

The chain couples TRBV27 to TRBJ2-7; D is unclear. CDR1 and CDR2 (germline): MNHEY, SMNVEV (reference sequence). Trimming left V 5 bases short and J 7 bases short, with 9 bases between. CDR3 size: 11 residues. The CDR3 DNA sequence: TGTGCCAGCAGTGGTCTGGAGGAGCAGTACTTC. Protein product: CASSGLEEQYF.

The V gene is TRBV2, the J gene TRBJ1-5; 8 positions match TRBD1. The length of the CDR3 is 15 residues. Trimming cost V 6 bases and J 0 bases; bases outside gene matches: 4. Per the germline V gene, CDR1 is SNHLY and CDR2 is FYNNEI. DNA for the CDR3: TGTGCCAGCAGACTAGACAGGGGTAGCAATCAGCCCCAGCATTTT. It is translated as CASRLDRGSNQPQHF.

This chain connects TRBV19 to TRBJ1-1, with D possibly being TRBD1 (5 bases). Trimming stripped 5 bases from V and 3 bases from J, with 10 bases between. The CDR3 has 13 amino acids. Germline V gene sequence: CDR1 LNHDA, CDR2 SQIVND (reference sequence). The CDR3 sequence: CASSLREDTEAFF. CDR3 nucleotide sequence: TGTGCCAGTAGTCTCAGGGAGGACACTGAAGCTTTCTTT.

This rearrangement joins TRBV7-9 to TRBJ1-4; D gene unclear. Germline assignment: CDR1 SEHNR and CDR2 FQNEAQ (reference sequence). The CDR3 sequence is 13 residues long. V was trimmed by 1 base and J by 7 bases, leaving 7 bases between them. CDR3 amino acids: CASSLGPGEKLFF. CDR3 DNA sequence: TGTGCCAGCAGCTTAGGTCCCGGTGAAAAACTGTTTTTT.

This clone was recorded at least ten times. The chain combines TRBV7-2 with TRBJ2-7, with 8 bases matching TRBD1. Germline V gene lookup returns CDR1 SGHTA and CDR2 FQGNSA. The CDR3 has 15 amino acids. V dropped 5 bases and J dropped 2; count of bases not matched to a gene: 8. The CDR3 here is CASSPRTGNPYEQYF. The CDR3 nucleotides are TGTGCCAGCAGCCCACGGACAGGGAACCCCTACGAGCAGTACTTC.

This clone was seen a single time. The V and J genes are TRBV14 and TRBJ2-5; D uncertain. Germline CDR1 reads SGHDN; CDR2 reads FVKESK. The CDR3 is 11 residues long. Trimming shortened V by 2 bases and J by 10 bases, and 8 bases separated the two germline ends. The CDR3, as DNA: TGTGCCAGCAGCCAATCACCGGTCCAGTACTTC. It is translated as CASSQSPVQYF.

This sequence joins TRBV19 and TRBJ2-1, with D perhaps TRBD2 (6 bases). The CDR3 loop spans 19 amino acids. Per the germline V gene, CDR1 is LNHDA and CDR2 is SQIVND (reference sequence). V lost 5 bases and J lost 0, with 23 bases in between. The chain's CDR3 is CASSLRRGQTRSSYNEQFF. CDR3 in DNA: TGTGCCAGTAGTCTCCGGCGGGGTCAGACTAGGAGCTCCTACAATGAGCAGTTCTTC.

The V call is TRBV5-4, the J call TRBJ1-4; 8 nucleotides align to TRBD1. This CDR3 contains 17 residues. Germline-derived CDR1 and CDR2 are SGHNT and YYREEE (reference sequence). Trimming removed 7 bases from V and 0 bases from J; junction bases left unmatched: 11. The CDR3: CASYQTGTGATNEKLFF. CDR3 sequence (DNA): TGTGCCAGCTACCAGACGGGGACAGGAGCAACTAATGAAAAACTGTTTTTT.

This chain links TRBV5-1 with TRBJ1-1; 10 bases fit TRBD1. This CDR3 contains 18 residues. V dropped 0 bases and J dropped 2; count of bases not matched to a gene: 10. Germline V gene lookup returns CDR1 SGHRS and CDR2 YFSETQ. The CDR3 nucleotides are TGCGCCAGCAGCTTGGCCGTGGGGACAGGGGCGCTCAACACTGAAGCTTTCTTT. This encodes CASSLAVGTGALNTEAFF.